These 23 T cell receptor beta chains share one sample of origin, sequenced in a study of cytotoxic CD8 clonotypes in ibrutinib-treated CLL. Method: immunoSEQ multiplex PCR; TCRdb's copy keeps in-frame clones and lacks some. Found here are a few hundred thousand clones, 67% of them singletons; the top ten hold about 6.7%. The input for sequencing was PBMCs, taken after 36 months of ibrutinib treatment. These receptors all come from a human donor with chronic lymphocytic leukemia.

The chain employs TRBV10-2 and TRBJ2-2; 10 nucleotides align to TRBD2. Germline assignment: CDR1 WSHSY and CDR2 SAAADI. The CDR3 has 15 residues. The ends lost 10 bases at V and 6 bases at J; junction bases unmatched: 11. The CDR3, as DNA: TGCGCCACATTAGCGGGAGGCACTCTCCCCGGGGAGCTGTTTTTT. Protein sequence: CATLAGGTLPGELFF.

This clone was recorded a few times. This CDR3 reads CASSQDRFAGGIGELFF. The CDR3 DNA is TGCGCCAGCAGCCAAGATCGATTTGCGGGGGGAATCGGGGAGCTGTTTTTT. This sequence joins TRBV4-1 and TRBJ2-2; the match to TRBD2 covers 8 bases. Per the germline V gene, CDR1 is MGHRA and CDR2 is YSYEKL. This CDR3 comprises 17 residues. Losses at the gene ends were 0 bases for V and 7 bases for J; bases not matched to a gene: 10.

The CDR3 region is CAWSVRGTAYPYNEQFF. CDR3 nucleotides: TGTGCCTGGAGTGTACGCGGGACAGCCTATCCTTACAATGAGCAGTTCTTC. This sequence joins TRBV30 and TRBJ2-1; D is possibly TRBD1 (7 bases). Germline lookup yields CDR1 GTSNPN and CDR2 SVGIG (reference sequence). The CDR3 consists of 17 residues. Trimming cost V 0 bases and J 4 bases, with 19 bases left between them.

This clone was seen a few times. The V gene is TRBV2, the J gene TRBJ1-2; D unresolved. Germline-derived CDR1 and CDR2 are SNHLY and FYNNEI. V was pared by 1 base and J by 4 bases, with 10 bases between. The length of the CDR3 is 14 residues. The CDR3 bases are TGTGCCAGCAGTGAAGATCAAAGAACCTATGGCTACACCTTC. Residues: CASSEDQRTYGYTF.

This clone was observed a handful of times. The chain is built from TRBV2 and TRBJ1-1; TRBD1 aligns across 9 bases. The CDR3 sequence is 14 residues long. From germline, CDR1 is SNHLY and CDR2 FYNNEI. Trimming cost V 9 bases and J 1 base; bases outside gene matches: 6. This CDR3 reads CARYRGLGNTEAFF. CDR3 DNA: TGTGCCAGATACAGGGGGCTGGGGAACACTGAAGCTTTCTTT.

The V and J genes are TRBV18 and TRBJ1-3, with 7 bases identical to TRBD1. The V gene's germline CDR1 is KGHSH and CDR2 LQKENI. The V and J ends lost 1 base and 4 bases, in that order; junction bases with no gene match: 4. The CDR3 consists of 15 residues. CDR3 nucleotides: TGTGCCAGCTCACCACAGGGGGCGCCCGGAAACACCATATATTTT. This sequence encodes CASSPQGAPGNTIYF.

A word on this clone: The same CDR3 arises from other DNA sequences in this sample as well. This rearrangement joins TRBV6-6 to TRBJ2-3; D call uncertain. The length of the CDR3 is 12 residues. Germline CDR1 reads MNHNY; CDR2 reads SVGAGI (reference sequence). Trimming took 7 bases from V and 0 from J, leaving 5 bases between them. CDR3 in amino acids: CASTPSTDTQYF. In nucleotides, the CDR3 is TGTGCCAGCACCCCTAGCACAGATACGCAGTATTTT.

This clone was observed a handful of times. This chain links TRBV18 with TRBJ2-7; TRBD2 matches 14 bases. Germline V lookup: CDR1 KGHSH, CDR2 LQKENI. The junction had 9 bases not matched to a gene; V was cut back by 4 bases and J by 7 bases. The CDR3 is 16 amino acids. CDR3 in amino acids: CASSLPGLAGVGEQYF. CDR3 nucleotide sequence: TGTGCCAGCTCACTCCCGGGACTAGCGGGAGTGGGAGAGCAGTACTTC.

The chain joins TRBV29-1 to TRBJ1-1, with TRBD1 matching over 9 bases. V gave up 2 bases and J gave up 3 bases; unmatched junction bases: 16. The length of the CDR3 is 18 residues. Germline values: CDR1 SQVTM, CDR2 ANQGSEA. CDR3 sequence: CSVEWRYYRGLLDTEAFF. In DNA form, the CDR3 reads TGCAGCGTTGAATGGAGATATTACAGGGGGCTTTTAGACACTGAAGCTTTCTTT.

The rearrangement joins TRBV5-6 to TRBJ1-3; 7 bases are shared with TRBD1. Per germline, CDR1 SGHDT and CDR2 YYEEEE. Trimming took 5 bases from V and 7 from J; bases not matched to a gene: 18. The CDR3 is 17 residues long. The CDR3: CASRSTGIEGFVNTIYF. CDR3 DNA: TGTGCCAGCAGGTCGACAGGGATTGAAGGCTTCGTGAACACCATATATTTT.

The V call is TRBV7-9, the J call TRBJ1-4; D unresolved. Trimming stripped 8 bases from V and 0 bases from J, with 10 bases between. The CDR3 spans 14 residues. CDR1 is SEHNR and CDR2 is FQNEAQ in the germline V gene (reference sequence). This CDR3 reads CASAGAATNEKLFF. CDR3 coding DNA: TGTGCCAGCGCCGGTGCAGCAACTAATGAAAAACTGTTTTTT.

CDR3 amino acids: CASSPGTGGFQPQHF. DNA of the CDR3: TGTGCCAGCAGCCCCGGGACAGGGGGCTTTCAGCCCCAGCATTTT. The V call is TRBV6-6, the J call TRBJ1-5; 12 positions agree with TRBD1. The ends lost 6 bases at V and 6 bases at J; junction bases unmatched: 6. The CDR3 spans 15 residues. Germline assignment: CDR1 MNHNY and CDR2 SVGAGI (reference sequence).

The genes are TRBV18 and TRBJ1-4; D remains ambiguous. V was pared by 3 bases and J by 0 bases, with 20 bases between. The CDR3 has 19 amino acids. Germline CDR1 is KGHSH and CDR2 is LQKENI. CDR3 sequence: CASSPSPRFRASTNEKLFF. DNA of the CDR3: TGTGCCAGCTCACCGTCCCCCCGATTTAGGGCATCAACTAATGAAAAACTGTTTTTT.

The chain carries TRBV9 and TRBJ1-1, with D perhaps matching TRBD1 (5 bases). Per the germline V gene, CDR1 is SGDLS and CDR2 is YYNGEE. V was cut by 4 bases and J by 3 bases, with 16 bases left in between. The CDR3 runs to 15 residues. The CDR3 region is CASSLSRERYTEAFF. CDR3 nucleotide sequence: TGTGCCAGCAGCCTTTCCAGGGAAAGGTACACTGAAGCTTTCTTT.

This clone has a handful of counts. The chain joins TRBV11-3 to TRBJ1-2; 8 bases agree with TRBD1. This CDR3 region has 13 residues. Unmatched junction bases numbered 4, after V lost 5 bases and J lost 5 bases. In germline, CDR1 is SGHNT, CDR2 YENEEA. CDR3 loop: CASSPGQGYGYTF. CDR3 bases: TGTGCCAGCAGCCCCGGACAGGGTTATGGCTACACCTTC.

This clone has a handful of counts. The rearrangement joins TRBV6-5 to TRBJ1-2; D might be TRBD1 (5 bases). Trimming left V 2 bases short and J 7 bases short, with 11 bases between. The germline gives CDR1 MNHEY, CDR2 SVGAGI. CDR3 length: 13 amino acids. CDR3 bases: TGTGCCAGCAGTTACGTGGGGGGGAGTGGCTACACCTTC. It yields the protein CASSYVGGSGYTF.

V gene TRBV11-3 combines with J gene TRBJ2-5, with D tentatively TRBD1 or TRBD2 (5 bases each). V was trimmed by 5 bases and J by 5 bases, leaving 12 bases between them. CDR3 length: 13 amino acids. CDR1 is SGHNT, CDR2 YENEEA, per germline. The CDR3, as DNA: TGTGCCAGCAGCCCAGGGACGTCCGAGACCCAGTACTTC. It encodes CASSPGTSETQYF.

The rearrangement joins TRBV27 to TRBJ1-4; 8 nucleotides line up with TRBD1. CDR3 size: 14 residues. CDR1 MNHEY and CDR2 SMNVEV come from the germline V gene (reference sequence). V dropped 5 bases and J dropped 7; count of bases not matched to a gene: 6. The CDR3 DNA sequence: TGTGCCAGCAGTCGCAGGGGGCGAAGTGAAAAACTGTTTTTT. The encoded protein is CASSRRGRSEKLFF.

This clone was seen only a few times. This chain uses TRBV10-3 with TRBJ1-1; no reliable D call. With 2 bases removed from V and 2 bases from J, the gap between germline ends came to 12 bases. The CDR3 contains 15 residues. The germline V gene encodes CDR1 ENHRY and CDR2 SYGVKD. CDR3 protein: CAISERRVTNTEAFF. The DNA for the CDR3 is TGTGCCATCAGTGAGCGGAGGGTCACAAACACTGAAGCTTTCTTT.

The V and J genes are TRBV2 and TRBJ2-3; D is uncertain. The V end lost 7 bases, the J end lost 6 bases, and 8 bases lay between the germline ends. The CDR3 contains 11 residues. CDR1 is SNHLY and CDR2 is FYNNEI in the germline V gene. CDR3 in DNA: TGTGCCAGCACCGAAGAGGATACGCAGTATTTT. Translation: CASTEEDTQYF. Supplemented by reference TRBV2 and TRBJ2-3, the full variable domain reads EPEVTQTPSHQVTQMGQEVILRCVPISNHLYFYWYRQILGQKVEFLVSFYNNEISEKSEIFDDQFSVERPDGSNFTLKIRSTKLEDSAMYFCASTEEDTQYFGPGTRLTVL.

The chain links TRBV28 to TRBJ2-1; TRBD1 is a possible D gene (5 bases). Trimming left V 7 bases short and J 11 bases short, with 21 bases between. CDR3 length: 14 residues. Germline CDR1 MDHEN, CDR2 SYDVKM. CDR3 sequence reads: CASIKSNGLDKQFF. DNA for the CDR3: TGTGCCAGCATAAAATCAAACGGCCTGGACAAGCAGTTCTTC.

The CDR3 is CASSLAGRGYSPLHF. CDR3 coding DNA: TGCGCCAGCAGCTTGGCCGGCAGGGGGTATTCACCCCTCCACTTT. This chain joins TRBV5-1 and TRBJ1-6; 7 bases map to TRBD1. Germline lookup yields CDR1 SGHRS and CDR2 YFSETQ. This CDR3 comprises 15 residues. V was pared by 0 bases and J by 8 bases, with 5 bases of the junction left unmatched.

The gene calls are TRBV2 and TRBJ1-2; D is undetermined. CDR3 length equals 13 residues. CDR1 is SNHLY, CDR2 FYNNEI, per germline. The V and J ends lost 6 bases and 3 bases respectively, with 11 bases between them. The CDR3: CASRGIGDYGYTF. The DNA for the CDR3 is TGTGCCAGCAGGGGAATTGGGGACTATGGCTACACCTTC. The complete variable domain, with remaining parts taken from reference TRBV2 and TRBJ1-2, reads EPEVTQTPSHQVTQMGQEVILRCVPISNHLYFYWYRQILGQKVEFLVSFYNNEISEKSEIFDDQFSVERPDGSNFTLKIRSTKLEDSAMYFCASRGIGDYGYTFGSGTRLTVV.